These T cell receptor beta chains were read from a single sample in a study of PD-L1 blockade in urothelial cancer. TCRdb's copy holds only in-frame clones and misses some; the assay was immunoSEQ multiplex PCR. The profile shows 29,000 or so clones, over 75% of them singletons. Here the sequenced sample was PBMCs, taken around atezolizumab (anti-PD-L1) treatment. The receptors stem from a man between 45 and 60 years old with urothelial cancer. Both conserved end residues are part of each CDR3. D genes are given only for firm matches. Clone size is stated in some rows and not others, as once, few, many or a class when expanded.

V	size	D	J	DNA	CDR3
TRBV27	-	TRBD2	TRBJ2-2	TGTGCCAGCAGTTTGGCTCTAGCGGGCACCGGGGAGCTGTTTTTT	CASSLALAGTGELFF
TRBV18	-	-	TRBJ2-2	TGTGCCAGCTCCCGGGACTCTACCGCCGGGGAGCTGTTTTTT	CASSRDSTAGELFF
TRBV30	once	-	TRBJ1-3	TGTGCCTGGAGTACGGGGGGTACTGGAAACACCATATATTTT	CAWSTGGTGNTIYF
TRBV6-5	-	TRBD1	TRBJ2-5	TGTGCCAGCAGCCGGACAGGGGGCACCCAAGAGACCCAGTACTTC	CASSRTGGTQETQYF
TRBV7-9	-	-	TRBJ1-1	TGTGCCAGCAGCTTAGCGCTTGGCCCAGGGACTGAAGCTTTCTTT	CASSLALGPGTEAFF
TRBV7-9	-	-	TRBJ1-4	TGTGCCAGCAGCTTTTGGGAGGGGACTGAAAAACTGTTTTTT	CASSFWEGTEKLFF
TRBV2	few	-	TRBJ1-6	TGTGCCAGCCTCCGGGCCTATAATTCACCCCTCCACTTT	CASLRAYNSPLHF
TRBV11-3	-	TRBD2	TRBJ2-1	TGTGCCAGCAGCCCAACGGGGCTAGCGGGGGACAATGAGCAGTTCTTC	CASSPTGLAGDNEQFF
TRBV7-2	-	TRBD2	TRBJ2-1	TGTGCCAGCAGCTCCGGCGTTAGCGGGGTTGAGCAGTTCTTC	CASSSGVSGVEQFF
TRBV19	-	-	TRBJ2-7	TGTGCCAGTAGTATAGGCCGACTCAACGAGCAGTACTTC	CASSIGRLNEQYF
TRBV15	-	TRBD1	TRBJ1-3	TGTGCCACCAGCAGGGACAGGAGCTCTGGAAACACCATATATTTT	CATSRDRSSGNTIYF
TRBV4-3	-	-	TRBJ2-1	TGCGCCAGCAGCCAAGATTCTTCCCGGGTCCAGTTCTTC	CASSQDSSRVQFF
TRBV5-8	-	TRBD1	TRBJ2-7	TGTGCCAGCAGCTTTGCCTCGGGACAGGGGGCGTATGAGCAGTACTTC	CASSFASGQGAYEQYF
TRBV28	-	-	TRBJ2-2	TGTGCCAGCACCGACCCGGGACTTTCGAACACCGGGGAGCTGTTTTTT	CASTDPGLSNTGELFF
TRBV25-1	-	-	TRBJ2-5	TGTGCCAGCAGTGATCGGGTGCACGAGACCCAGTACTTC	CASSDRVHETQYF
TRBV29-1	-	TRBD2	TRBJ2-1	TGCAGCGTTCCATGGGGAGCGGGAGGGAATGAGCAGTTCTTC	CSVPWGAGGNEQFF
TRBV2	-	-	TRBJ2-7	TGTGCAGTTCACAGCGGCCAAGCCTACGAGCAGTACTTC	CAVHSGQAYEQYF
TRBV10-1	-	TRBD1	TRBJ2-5	TGCGCCAGCAGTGGGGACAGGGGGCGGACCCAGTACTTC	CASSGDRGRTQYF
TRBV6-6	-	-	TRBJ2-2	TGTGCCAGCAGTTATTATCGCGCTAACACCGGGGAGCTGTTTTTT	CASSYYRANTGELFF
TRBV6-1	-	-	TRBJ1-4	TGTGCCACCCAGACAGCCTCTAATGAAAAACTGTTTTTT	CATQTASNEKLFF
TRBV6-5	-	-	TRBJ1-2	TGTGCCAGCAGTTACTGGGGGGGCAGGAATGGAGATGGCTACACCTTC	CASSYWGGRNGDGYTF
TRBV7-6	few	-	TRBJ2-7	TGTGCCAGCAGCCGAACAGAGAGCTACGAGCAGTACTTC	CASSRTESYEQYF
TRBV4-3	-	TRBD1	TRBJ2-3	TGCGCCAGCAGCCAAGAAAATATAGGGACAGGGACCACAGATACGCAGTATTTT	CASSQENIGTGTTDTQYF
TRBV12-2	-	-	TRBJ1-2	TGTGCAAGTTCCCAAGGGGGGACAGGCCTCTATGGCTACACCTTC	CASSQGGTGLYGYTF
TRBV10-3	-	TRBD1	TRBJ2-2	TGTGCCATCAGAGAGACACAGGGGGCCCCCGGGGAGCTGTTTTTT	CAIRETQGAPGELFF
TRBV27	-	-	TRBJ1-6	TGTGCCAGCAGTATGGGACAATGGGTTTCACCCCTCCACTTT	CASSMGQWVSPLHF
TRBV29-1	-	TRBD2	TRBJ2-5	TGCAGCGCCGGGGTAGCGGGAGATGAGACCCAGTACTTC	CSAGVAGDETQYF
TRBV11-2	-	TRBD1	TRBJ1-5	TGTGCCAGCAGCCTGACAGGGTGGGGTGACCAGCATTTT	CASSLTGWGDQHF
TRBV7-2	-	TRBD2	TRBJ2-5	TGTGCCAGCAGCTGGACTAGCGGGAGTGGAGAGACCCAGTACTTC	CASSWTSGSGETQYF
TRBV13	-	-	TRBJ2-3	TGTGCCAGCAGCTTCTCGCTATCTGATACGCAGTATTTT	CASSFSLSDTQYF
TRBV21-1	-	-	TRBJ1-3	TGTGCCAGCAGCAAAGGGACAGGGCTCGGAAACACCATATATTTT	CASSKGTGLGNTIYF
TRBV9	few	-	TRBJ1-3	TGTGCCAGCAGCGTAGAGGGGGACCGAAACACCATATATTTT	CASSVEGDRNTIYF
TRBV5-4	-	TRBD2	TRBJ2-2	TGTGCCAGCAGCGGAACCGGGACTAGCGGGGGAAAGAACACCGGGGAGCTGTTTTTT	CASSGTGTSGGKNTGELFF
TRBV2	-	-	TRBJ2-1	TGTGCCAGCAGTGAAGCGGTGGGCGGGGGCGCTTACAATGAGCAGTTCTTC	CASSEAVGGGAYNEQFF
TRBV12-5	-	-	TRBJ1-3	TGTGCTAGTGGTCAGGGCTCTGGAAACACCATATATTTT	CASGQGSGNTIYF
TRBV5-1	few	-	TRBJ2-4	TGCGCCAGCAGCTTGGCCGCAGGTTTGGCAAACATTCAGTACTTC	CASSLAAGLANIQYF
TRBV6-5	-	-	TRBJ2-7	TGTGCCAGCAGTTACAAAGGGGCCGCCTACGAGCAGTACTTC	CASSYKGAAYEQYF
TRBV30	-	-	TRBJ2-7	TGTGCCTGGATATTTTTTGGACCTTCGGGGTACGAGCAGTACTTC	CAWIFFGPSGYEQYF
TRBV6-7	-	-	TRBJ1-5	TGTGCCAGCAGTTATCTCCAGGTCGGGGATCAGCCCCAGCATTTT	CASSYLQVGDQPQHF
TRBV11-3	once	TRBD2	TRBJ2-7	TGTGCCAGCAGCTTACATAGCGGGACCTACGAGCAGTACTTC	CASSLHSGTYEQYF
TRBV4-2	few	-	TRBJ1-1	TGTGCCAGCAGCCGACAGGAGTTGAACACTGAAGCTTTCTTT	CASSRQELNTEAFF
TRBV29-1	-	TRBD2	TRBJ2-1	TGCAGCCTCCCGGACCCAGCGGGAGCAGGGTACAATGAGCAGTTCTTC	CSLPDPAGAGYNEQFF
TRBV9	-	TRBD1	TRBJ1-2	TGTGCCAGCTCCACAATTCAGGGGGCTGGGGGCTACACCTTC	CASSTIQGAGGYTF
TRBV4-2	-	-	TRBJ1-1	TGTGCCAGCAGCCTCAACAGGGTCACTGAAGCTTTCTTT	CASSLNRVTEAFF
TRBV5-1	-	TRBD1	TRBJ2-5	TGCGCCAGCAGCTTGGGACAGGGCATCCAGCAAGAGACCCAGTACTTC	CASSLGQGIQQETQYF
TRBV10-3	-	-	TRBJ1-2	TGTGCCTCGTTCGGGGGGCGCGGCCTCGATGGCTACACCTTC	CASFGGRGLDGYTF
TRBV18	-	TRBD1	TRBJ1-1	TGTGCCAGCTCACCGACCAACAGGGGATTGGCTGAAGCTTTCTTT	CASSPTNRGLAEAFF